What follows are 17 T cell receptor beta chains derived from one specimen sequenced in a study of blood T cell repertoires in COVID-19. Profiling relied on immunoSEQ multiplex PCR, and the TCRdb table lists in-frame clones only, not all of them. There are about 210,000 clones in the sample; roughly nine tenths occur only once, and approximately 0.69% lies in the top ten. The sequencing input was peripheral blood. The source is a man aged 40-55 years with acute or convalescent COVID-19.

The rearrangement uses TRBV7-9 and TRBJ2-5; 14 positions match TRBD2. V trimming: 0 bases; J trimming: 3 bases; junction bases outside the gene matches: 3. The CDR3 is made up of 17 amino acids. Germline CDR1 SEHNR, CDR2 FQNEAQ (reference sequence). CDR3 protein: CASSLAGTSGRKETQYF. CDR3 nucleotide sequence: TGTGCCAGCAGCTTAGCGGGGACTAGCGGGAGAAAAGAGACCCAGTACTTC.

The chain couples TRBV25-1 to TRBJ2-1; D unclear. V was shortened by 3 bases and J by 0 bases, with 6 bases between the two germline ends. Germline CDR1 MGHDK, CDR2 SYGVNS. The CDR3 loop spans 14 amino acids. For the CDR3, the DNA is TGTGCCAGCAGTGAGTCCAGCTCCTACAATGAGCAGTTCTTC. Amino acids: CASSESSSYNEQFF.

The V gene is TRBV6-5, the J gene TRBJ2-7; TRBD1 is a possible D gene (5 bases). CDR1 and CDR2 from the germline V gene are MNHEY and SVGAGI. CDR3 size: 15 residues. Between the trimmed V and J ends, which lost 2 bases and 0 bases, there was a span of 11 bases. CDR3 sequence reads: CASSYEWGSSYEQYF. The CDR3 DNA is TGTGCCAGCAGTTACGAGTGGGGCAGCTCCTACGAGCAGTACTTC.

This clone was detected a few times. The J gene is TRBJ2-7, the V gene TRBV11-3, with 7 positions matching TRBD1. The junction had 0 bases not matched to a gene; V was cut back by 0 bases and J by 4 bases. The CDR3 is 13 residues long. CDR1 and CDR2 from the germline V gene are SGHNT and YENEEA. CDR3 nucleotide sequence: TGTGCCAGCAGCTTAGAACAGGGGTACGAGCAGTACTTC. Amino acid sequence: CASSLEQGYEQYF.

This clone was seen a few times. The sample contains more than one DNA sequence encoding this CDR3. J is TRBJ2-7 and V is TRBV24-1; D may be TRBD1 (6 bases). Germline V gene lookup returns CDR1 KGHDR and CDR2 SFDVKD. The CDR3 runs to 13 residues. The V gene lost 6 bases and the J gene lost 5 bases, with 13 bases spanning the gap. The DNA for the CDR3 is TGTGCCACCAGTACAGGGTCTGACGACGAGCAGTACTTC. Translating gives CATSTGSDDEQYF.

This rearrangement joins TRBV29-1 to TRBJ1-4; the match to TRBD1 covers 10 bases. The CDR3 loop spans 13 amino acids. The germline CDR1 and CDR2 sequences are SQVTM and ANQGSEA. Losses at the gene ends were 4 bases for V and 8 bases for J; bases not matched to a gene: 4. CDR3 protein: CSVARDRGEKLFF. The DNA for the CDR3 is TGCAGCGTTGCCCGGGACAGGGGCGAAAAACTGTTTTTT.

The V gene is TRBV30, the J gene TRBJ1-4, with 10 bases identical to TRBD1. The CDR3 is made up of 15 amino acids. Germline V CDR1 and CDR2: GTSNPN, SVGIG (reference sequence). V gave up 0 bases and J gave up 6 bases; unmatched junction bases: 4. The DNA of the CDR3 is TGTGCCTGGAGTGTACTTGGGACAGGGGATGAAAAACTGTTTTTT. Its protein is CAWSVLGTGDEKLFF.

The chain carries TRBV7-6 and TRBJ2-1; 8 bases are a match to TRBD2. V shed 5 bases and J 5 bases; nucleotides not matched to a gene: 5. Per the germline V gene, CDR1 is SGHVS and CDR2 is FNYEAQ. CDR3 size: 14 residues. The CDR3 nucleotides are TGTGCCAGCAGCCATTATAGCGGGGACAATGAGCAGTTCTTC. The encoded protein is CASSHYSGDNEQFF.

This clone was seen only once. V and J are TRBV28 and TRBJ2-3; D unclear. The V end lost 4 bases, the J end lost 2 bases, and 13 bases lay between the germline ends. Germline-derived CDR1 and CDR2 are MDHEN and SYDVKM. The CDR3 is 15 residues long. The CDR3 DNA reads TGTGCCAGCAGTTATACTTCTATAAACACAGATACGCAGTATTTT. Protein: CASSYTSINTDTQYF. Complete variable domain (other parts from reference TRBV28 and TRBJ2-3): DVKVTQSSRYLVKRTGEKVFLECVQDMDHENMFWYRQDPGLGLRLIYFSYDVKMKEKGDIPEGYSVSREKKERFSLILESASTNQTSMYLCASSYTSINTDTQYFGPGTRLTVL.

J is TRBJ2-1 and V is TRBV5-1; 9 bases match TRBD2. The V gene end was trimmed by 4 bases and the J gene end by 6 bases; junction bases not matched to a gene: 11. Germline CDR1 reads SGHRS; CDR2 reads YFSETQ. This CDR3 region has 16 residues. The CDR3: CASSPPRAGGPNEQFF. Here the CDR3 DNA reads TGCGCCAGCAGCCCGCCTAGGGCGGGAGGGCCCAATGAGCAGTTCTTC. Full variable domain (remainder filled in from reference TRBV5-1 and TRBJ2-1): KAGVTQTPRYLIKTRGQQVTLSCSPISGHRSVSWYQQTPGQGLQFLFEYFSETQRNKGNFPGRFSGRQFSNSRSEMNVSTLELGDSALYLCASSPPRAGGPNEQFFGPGTRLTVL.

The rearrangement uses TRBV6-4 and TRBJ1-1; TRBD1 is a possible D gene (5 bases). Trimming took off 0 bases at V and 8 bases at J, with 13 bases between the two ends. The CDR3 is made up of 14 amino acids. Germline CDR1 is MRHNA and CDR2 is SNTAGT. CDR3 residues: CASSDSSKRGEAFF. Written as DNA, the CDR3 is TGTGCCAGCAGTGACTCCTCAAAGCGGGGGGAAGCTTTCTTT.

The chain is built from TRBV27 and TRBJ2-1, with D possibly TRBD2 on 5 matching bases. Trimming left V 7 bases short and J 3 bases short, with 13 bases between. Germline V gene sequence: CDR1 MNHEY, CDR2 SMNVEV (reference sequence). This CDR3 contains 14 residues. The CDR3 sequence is CASKVRAGYNEQFF. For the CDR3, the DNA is TGTGCCAGCAAAGTTAGGGCGGGCTACAATGAGCAGTTCTTC.

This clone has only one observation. CDR3 coding DNA: TGTGCCAGCAGTCTAACCCAGACAGCTTCTTATGGCTACACCTTC. Its protein is CASSLTQTASYGYTF. V gene TRBV27 combines with J gene TRBJ1-2; maybe TRBD1 (5 bases). This CDR3 is built from 15 residues. Looked up from germline, CDR1 is MNHEY and CDR2 is SMNVEV (reference sequence). Trimming cost V 5 bases and J 5 bases, with 18 bases left between them.

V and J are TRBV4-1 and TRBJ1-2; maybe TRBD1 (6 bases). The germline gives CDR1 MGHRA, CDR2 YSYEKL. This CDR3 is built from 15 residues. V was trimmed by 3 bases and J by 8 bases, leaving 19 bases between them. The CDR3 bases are TGCGCCAGCAGCCAGGACGGAGGGGGGGCGGTGGGCTACACCTTC. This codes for CASSQDGGGAVGYTF.

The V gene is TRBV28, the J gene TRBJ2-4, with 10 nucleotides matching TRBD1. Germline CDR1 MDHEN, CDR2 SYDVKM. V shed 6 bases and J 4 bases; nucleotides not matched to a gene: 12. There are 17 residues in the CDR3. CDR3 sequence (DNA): TGTGCCAGCAGCCGTCCGGGACAGGGGTGGGAAAAAAACATTCAGTACTTC. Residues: CASSRPGQGWEKNIQYF.

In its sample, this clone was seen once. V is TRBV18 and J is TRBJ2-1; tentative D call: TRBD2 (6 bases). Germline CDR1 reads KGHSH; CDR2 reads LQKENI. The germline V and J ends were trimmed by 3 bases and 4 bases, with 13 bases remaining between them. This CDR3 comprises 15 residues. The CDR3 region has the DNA TGTGCCAGCTCACCCTCAACCGGGAGTTACAATGAGCAGTTCTTC. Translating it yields CASSPSTGSYNEQFF.

The CDR3: CSVGGGTGNNEQFF. The CDR3 nucleotides read TGCAGCGTTGGGGGCGGGACCGGGAACAATGAGCAGTTCTTC. The chain is built from TRBV29-1 and TRBJ2-1, with D tentatively TRBD2 (6 bases). This CDR3 is 14 amino acids long. Per the germline V gene, CDR1 is SQVTM and CDR2 is ANQGSEA. Trimming shortened V by 4 bases and J by 5 bases, and 15 bases separated the two germline ends.